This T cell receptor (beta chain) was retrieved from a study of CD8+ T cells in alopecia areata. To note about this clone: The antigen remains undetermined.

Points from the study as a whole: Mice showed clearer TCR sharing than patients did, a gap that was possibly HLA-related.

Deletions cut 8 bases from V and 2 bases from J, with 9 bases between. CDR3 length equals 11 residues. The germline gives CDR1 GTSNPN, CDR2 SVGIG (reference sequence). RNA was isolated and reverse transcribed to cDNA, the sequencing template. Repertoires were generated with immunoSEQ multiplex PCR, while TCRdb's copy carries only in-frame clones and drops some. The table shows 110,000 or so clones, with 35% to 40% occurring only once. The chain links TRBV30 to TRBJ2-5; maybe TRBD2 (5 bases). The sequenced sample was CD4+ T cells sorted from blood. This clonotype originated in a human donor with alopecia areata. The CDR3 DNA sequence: TGTGCCCAGAGCGGACAAGAGACCCAGTACTTC. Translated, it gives CAQSGQETQYF.